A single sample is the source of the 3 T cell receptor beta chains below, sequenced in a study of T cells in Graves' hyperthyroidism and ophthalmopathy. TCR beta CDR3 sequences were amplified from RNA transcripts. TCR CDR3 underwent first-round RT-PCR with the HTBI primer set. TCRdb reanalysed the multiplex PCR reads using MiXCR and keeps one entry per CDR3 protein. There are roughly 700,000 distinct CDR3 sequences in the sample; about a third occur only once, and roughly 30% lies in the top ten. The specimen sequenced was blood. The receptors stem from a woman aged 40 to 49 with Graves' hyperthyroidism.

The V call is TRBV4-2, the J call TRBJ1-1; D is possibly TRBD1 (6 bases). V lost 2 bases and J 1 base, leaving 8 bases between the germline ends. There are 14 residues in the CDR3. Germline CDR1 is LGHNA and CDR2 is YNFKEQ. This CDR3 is CASSQSTGNTEAFF. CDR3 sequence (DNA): TGTGCCAGCAGCCAATCGACAGGGAACACTGAAGCTTTCTTT.

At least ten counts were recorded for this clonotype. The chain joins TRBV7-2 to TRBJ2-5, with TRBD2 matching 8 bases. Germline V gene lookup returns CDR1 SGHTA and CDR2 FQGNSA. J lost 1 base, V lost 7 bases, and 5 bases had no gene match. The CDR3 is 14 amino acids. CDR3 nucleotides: TGTGCCAGCATCCAAGGGACTAGCCAAGAGACCCAGTACTTC. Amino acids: CASIQGTSQETQYF. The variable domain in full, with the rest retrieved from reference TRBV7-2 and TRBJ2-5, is GAGVSQSPSNKVTEKGKDVELRCDPISGHTALYWYRQSLGQGLEFLIYFQGNSAPDKSGLPSDRFSAERTGGSVSTLTIQRTQQEDSAVYLCASIQGTSQETQYFGPGTRLLVL.

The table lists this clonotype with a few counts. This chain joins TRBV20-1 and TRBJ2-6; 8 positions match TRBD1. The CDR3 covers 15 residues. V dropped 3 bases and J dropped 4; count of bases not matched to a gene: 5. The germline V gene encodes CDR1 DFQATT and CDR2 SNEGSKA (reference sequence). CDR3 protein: CSASGQGWGANVLTF. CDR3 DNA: TGCAGTGCTAGCGGACAGGGATGGGGGGCCAACGTCCTGACTTTC.